The T cell receptor beta chain described here comes from a study of early T cells in non-severe SARS-CoV-2 infection. Overall study context: Chains were not paired, and sequencing was done on bulk RNA from unsorted whole blood.

This clonotype was seen repeatedly, ten times or more. V lost 4 bases and J lost 9, with 4 bases in between. Germline V gives CDR1 SGHAT, CDR2 FQNNGV. The CDR3 consists of 10 residues. Each cDNA molecule carried a unique molecular identifier. Using its own MiXCR run on the 5' RACE reads, TCRdb lists one record per CDR3 protein. This table has tens of thousands of distinct CDR3 sequences, less than 15% appearing once. The source is an adult who was a healthcare worker with PCR-confirmed SARS-CoV-2 infection or an uninfected control (not recorded which). The genes are TRBV11-2 and TRBJ2-1, with D uncertain. The sequenced sample was whole blood. CDR3 region: CASSSPEQFF. CDR3 nucleotide sequence: TGTGCCAGCAGCTCGCCTGAGCAGTTCTTC.